Presented here are 13 T cell receptor beta chains from one specimen sequenced in a study of CD8 T cells in ankylosing spondylitis. Using its own MiXCR run on the 5' RACE reads, TCRdb lists one record per CDR3 protein. The sample has some 350,000 distinct CDR3 sequences; about 14% are singletons. Sequenced sample: blood, either unsorted or a sorted T cell fraction (not recorded which). All receptors come from a male donor with ankylosing spondylitis or in good health (not recorded which).

This chain links TRBV6-1 with TRBJ1-1, with a weak D call TRBD1 (6 bases). The CDR3 is made up of 14 amino acids. V was shortened by 7 bases and J by 3 bases, with 15 bases between the two germline ends. Germline CDR1 reads MNHNS; CDR2 reads SASEGT. CDR3 DNA: TGTGCCAGCAAAGCGGGGGGCGCGGACACTGAAGCTTTCTTT. The encoded protein is CASKAGGADTEAFF.

In the case of this clonotype: Being one base from a much bigger clone, this may be a read error. The CDR3 DNA reads TGCAGTGCTAGAAGGGCGGGTTCGGCCAAAAACATTCAGTGCTTC. Its protein product is CSARRAGSAKNIQCF. V usage is TRBV20-1 and J usage is TRBJ2-4; D may be TRBD2 (5 bases). The CDR3 runs 15 residues. Germline lookup yields CDR1 DFQATT and CDR2 SNEGSKA (reference sequence).

This clonotype was detected a few times. V is TRBV10-1 and J is TRBJ1-2, with a weak D call TRBD1 (6 bases). The V end was cut by 5 bases, the J end by 3 bases, with 13 bases between. There are 14 residues in the CDR3. Germline lookup yields CDR1 WNHNN and CDR2 SYGVQD (reference sequence). CDR3 bases: TGCGCCAGCAGTCCCGGGTCAGGGGACTATGGCTACACCTTC. Its translation: CASSPGSGDYGYTF.

The rearrangement links TRBV11-2 to TRBJ2-2, with D possibly matching TRBD2 (7 bases). Deletions cut 5 bases from V and 2 bases from J, with 15 bases between. Germline V gene data show CDR1 as SGHAT and CDR2 as FQNNGV. This CDR3 has 16 residues. Here the CDR3 reads CASSLQTGGNTGELFF. CDR3 nucleotide sequence: TGTGCCAGCAGCCTACAAACGGGGGGCAACACCGGGGAGCTGTTTTTT. Variable domain in full (rest from reference TRBV11-2 and TRBJ2-2): EAGVAQSPRYKIIEKRQSVAFWCNPISGHATLYWYQQILGQGPKLLIQFQNNGVVDDSQLPKDRFSAERLKGVDSTLKIQPAKLEDSAVYLCASSLQTGGNTGELFFGEGSRLTVL.

This clonotype was seen only a few times. The chain combines TRBV7-2 with TRBJ1-2; the match to TRBD1 covers 7 bases. The CDR3 is 15 amino acids. Germline V gene sequence: CDR1 SGHTA, CDR2 FQGNSA. Trimming cost V 0 bases and J 8 bases; bases outside gene matches: 9. CDR3 region: CASSLAGQHGGGYTF. In nucleotides, the CDR3 is TGTGCCAGCAGCTTAGCGGGACAGCATGGAGGGGGCTACACCTTC.

This clonotype was observed a few times. The chain recombines TRBV6-1 with TRBJ2-3; 8 nucleotides align to TRBD2. The trim removed 8 bases at V and 8 bases at J, leaving 18 bases unmatched. CDR1 MNHNS and CDR2 SASEGT come from the germline V gene. The CDR3 covers 16 residues. The CDR3 nucleotides read TGTGCCAGCTCTAGTCCTCGGCGGGAGGAAGGGGGTACGCAGTATTTT. It specifies CASSSPRREEGGTQYF.

This chain joins TRBV5-1 and TRBJ2-1; 9 bases are a match to TRBD1. Unmatched junction bases numbered 5, after V lost 5 bases and J lost 8 bases. The V gene's germline CDR1 is SGHRS and CDR2 YFSETQ. This CDR3 has 13 amino acids. DNA for the CDR3: TGCGCCAGCAGACGACAGGGGGGAGATGAGCAGTTCTTC. This sequence encodes CASRRQGGDEQFF.

This clonotype was counted a few times. This rearrangement joins TRBV10-2 to TRBJ2-6; D tentatively fits TRBD1 or TRBD2 (5 bases each). From germline, CDR1 is WSHSY and CDR2 SAAADI. This CDR3 spans 19 amino acids. V was clipped by 2 bases and J by 0 bases, with 17 bases between them. The CDR3 region has the DNA TGCGCCAGCAGTGAGATGGGGACGTTCGGGGTCTCTGGGGCCAACGTCCTGACTTTC. Protein: CASSEMGTFGVSGANVLTF.

The rearrangement joins TRBV10-2 to TRBJ2-7; 12 bases map to TRBD1. The CDR3 contains 15 residues. CDR1 is WSHSY and CDR2 is SAAADI in the germline V gene. The V gene end was trimmed by 6 bases and the J gene end by 7 bases; junction bases not matched to a gene: 10. The CDR3 DNA is TGCGCCAGCAGGGGTTGGGACAGGGGGCATCGAGAGCAGTACTTC. This codes for CASRGWDRGHREQYF.

The chain recombines TRBV5-1 with TRBJ2-7; D is perhaps TRBD2 (6 bases). Germline loops: CDR1 SGHRS, CDR2 YFSETQ. V gave up 10 bases and J gave up 0 bases, with 11 bases separating them. This CDR3 is 12 amino acids long. The CDR3 sequence is CACRGTSYEQYF. Here the CDR3 DNA reads TGCGCCTGCCGGGGGACCTCCTACGAGCAGTACTTC.

The chain recombines TRBV5-1 with TRBJ1-1; no reliable D call. V lost 2 bases, J lost 1 base, and 12 bases lay in between. The CDR3 is 15 amino acids. CDR1 and CDR2 (germline): SGHRS, YFSETQ. The CDR3 DNA is TGCGCCAGCAGCTTTTATAGGGCAGGGAACACTGAAGCTTTCTTT. Its translation: CASSFYRAGNTEAFF.

The chain couples TRBV12-3 or TRBV12-4 to TRBJ2-2, with TRBD2 identical over 9 bases. J was trimmed by 8 bases and V by 6 bases; bases with no gene match: 10. CDR3 length: 15 residues. The CDR3 sequence: CASSVAGLAKGELFF. In DNA, the CDR3 is TGTGCCAGCAGCGTGGCCGGACTAGCGAAGGGGGAGCTGTTTTTT.

This clonotype has more than one count but fewer than ten. This chain links TRBV29-1 with TRBJ1-1; 7 nucleotides line up with TRBD1. The germline V gene encodes CDR1 SQVTM and CDR2 ANQGSEA. CDR3 length: 13 residues. Trimming at V came to 4 bases and at J to 5 bases, leaving 7 bases not matched to a gene. The DNA of the CDR3 is TGCAGCGTTGCTGGGCAGGGGGTAACTGAAGCTTTCTTT. It yields the protein CSVAGQGVTEAFF.